This T cell receptor (beta chain) was recovered during a study of beta chain features in type 1 diabetes. cDNA synthesis used the whole RNA isolate, giving expressed TCRB sequences. Deep immunoSEQ sequencing covered naive, central memory and regulatory T cell samples. This table comes from immunoSEQ multiplex PCR, and its TCRdb copy is limited to in-frame clones, with some not included. The table lists 550,000 to 850,000 clones, 10% to 15% of them singletons. Concerning this clone: The antigen remains undetermined.

The CDR3 has 12 residues. The V end was cut by 9 bases, the J end by 3 bases, with 10 bases between. CDR1 KGHSH and CDR2 LQKENI come from the germline V gene. Findings and caveats of the study: Shortening of TCRB CDR3s, moderate but significant, appeared in all four CD4+ subsets of Type 1 diabetes patients.

Sequenced input: naive CD4+ T cells from blood. The receptor comes from a man between 18 and 35 years old with type 1 diabetes. The rearrangement joins TRBV18 to TRBJ2-3; no definite D call. In DNA, the CDR3 is TGTGCCAGTTTCGGTGGAACAGATACGCAGTATTTT. This codes for CASFGGTDTQYF.